This T cell receptor (beta chain) was profiled in a study of cytomegalovirus exposure and HLA in healthy donors. Overall study findings and caveats: The majority of TCR sequences were rare, yet some public TCRs appeared in many donors.

Germline V gene data show CDR1 as LNHDA and CDR2 as SQIVND (reference sequence). The trim removed 5 bases at V and 2 bases at J, leaving 13 bases unmatched. The CDR3 is 17 residues long. A note on this clone: Antigen unknown.

The PCR employed 60 Vbeta primers together with 13 Jbeta primers. The repertoire was sequenced with immunoSEQ multiplex PCR; TCRdb's copy has only in-frame clones and lacks some. Of 80,000 or so clones detected, about 68% appear once; the ten largest clones hold 6.9%. The material sequenced was PBMCs. The receptor was isolated from a woman in her forties or fifties in good health and CMV-seropositive. This chain uses TRBV19 with TRBJ2-7; 9 nucleotides agree with TRBD1. The CDR3 bases are TGTGCCAGTAGTTCACCTAACCGCGGGACAGGGCCCTACGAGCAGTACTTC. Translated: CASSSPNRGTGPYEQYF. Full variable domain (rest looked up from reference TRBV19 and TRBJ2-7): DGGITQSPKYLFRKEGQNVTLSCEQNLNHDAMYWYRQDPGQGLRLIYYSQIVNDFQKGDIAEGYSVSREKKESFPLTVTSAQKNPTAFYLCASSSPNRGTGPYEQYFGPGTRLTVT.